One and the same sample provided the 10 T cell receptor beta chains below, sequenced in a study of OX40 agonist ivuxolimab in advanced cancers. The method was immunoSEQ multiplex PCR; TCRdb's version includes in-frame clones alone and lacks a portion of them. The profile covers 65,000 to 80,000 clones, with roughly 80% appearing a single time and around 6.7% taken by the ten largest. The specimen comprised CD4+ or CD8+ T cells sorted from blood, sampled in a trial of the OX40 agonist ivuxolimab. These receptors were obtained from an adult with an advanced solid tumor such as melanoma, head and neck, liver or kidney cancer.

This clone was picked up a small number of times. The chain uses TRBV9 and TRBJ1-1; 10 positions match TRBD1. The CDR3 contains 15 residues. CDR1 is SGDLS, CDR2 YYNGEE, per germline. V dropped 3 bases and J dropped 0; count of bases not matched to a gene: 2. The CDR3 DNA follows: TGTGCCAGCAGCGATGGGACAGGGGTGAACACTGAAGCTTTCTTT. Its protein is CASSDGTGVNTEAFF. The full variable domain, completed using reference TRBV9 and TRBJ1-1, is DSGVTQTPKHLITATGQRVTLRCSPRSGDLSVYWYQQSLDQGLQFLIQYYNGEERAKGNILERFSAQQFPDLHSELNLSSLELGDSALYFCASSDGTGVNTEAFFGQGTRLTVV.

The chain joins TRBV6-5 to TRBJ2-2, with 8 bases lining up with TRBD1. The junction had 7 bases not matched to a gene; V was cut back by 6 bases and J by 7 bases. Germline V gene data show CDR1 as MNHEY and CDR2 as SVGAGI. There are 14 residues in the CDR3. The CDR3 loop reads CASSLGQAGGELFF. In DNA form, the CDR3 reads TGTGCCAGCAGCCTGGGACAGGCGGGCGGGGAGCTGTTTTTT.

V and J are TRBV29-1 and TRBJ1-1; TRBD1 might be the D (5 bases). The CDR3 sequence is 11 residues long. Germline-derived CDR1 and CDR2 are SQVTM and ANQGSEA. Trimming pared 4 bases from V and 10 bases from J, leaving 13 bases between. The CDR3 sequence is CSVVGRAGAFF. The CDR3 DNA reads as TGCAGCGTTGTGGGCAGGGCCGGAGCTTTCTTT.

The gene calls are TRBV6-1 and TRBJ2-5; no clear D gene. CDR3 size: 14 residues. Between the trimmed V and J ends, which lost 6 bases and 3 bases, there was a span of 14 bases. Germline V gives CDR1 MNHNS, CDR2 SASEGT. DNA for the CDR3: TGTGCCAGCAGCTACCTACCAACCGAAGAGACCCAGTACTTC. This sequence encodes CASSYLPTEETQYF.

The chain combines TRBV10-2 with TRBJ2-7; 11 bases match TRBD1. The V and J ends lost 9 bases and 3 bases, in that order; junction bases with no gene match: 10. Germline-derived CDR1 and CDR2 are WSHSY and SAAADI. The CDR3 length is 15 residues. The CDR3 here is CARNSRDRGNYEQYV. CDR3 nucleotides: TGCGCCAGAAACTCACGGGACAGGGGGAACTACGAGCAGTACGTC.

The chain couples TRBV5-1 to TRBJ2-5; no firm D call. Trimming removed 2 bases from V and 4 bases from J, with 6 bases in between. The CDR3 extends over 12 amino acids. From germline, CDR1 is SGHRS and CDR2 YFSETQ. This chain's CDR3 is CASSLIGETQYF. The CDR3 nucleotides are TGCGCCAGCAGCTTAATTGGAGAGACCCAGTACTTC. The complete variable domain, with remaining parts taken from reference TRBV5-1 and TRBJ2-5, reads KAGVTQTPRYLIKTRGQQVTLSCSPISGHRSVSWYQQTPGQGLQFLFEYFSETQRNKGNFPGRFSGRQFSNSRSEMNVSTLELGDSALYLCASSLIGETQYFGPGTRLLVL.

This clone was seen only a few times. This CDR3 is also generated by other DNA sequences in the sample. The chain has TRBV5-5 and TRBJ1-6; unclear D gene. The CDR3 is 15 residues long. The V gene's germline CDR1 is SGHKS and CDR2 YYEKEE (reference sequence). Trimming removed 0 bases from V and 10 bases from J, with 14 bases in between. The CDR3 loop reads CASSLAAGGYSPLHF. In DNA, the CDR3 is TGTGCCAGCAGCTTGGCAGCAGGAGGTTACTCACCCCTCCACTTT.

This chain uses TRBV28 with TRBJ2-1, with 9 bases that match TRBD2. The germline V gene encodes CDR1 MDHEN and CDR2 SYDVKM. After removal of 7 bases from V and 4 bases from J, the junction contained 14 bases not matched to a gene. The CDR3 runs 17 residues. CDR3 in DNA: TGTGCCAGCACCCAGCCCCTATCTAGCGGGGCTTACAATGAGCAGTTCTTC. It specifies CASTQPLSSGAYNEQFF.

This clone has only a few counts. V usage is TRBV11-2 and J usage is TRBJ2-5; no reliable D call. The V gene lost 2 bases and the J gene lost 1 base, with 8 bases spanning the gap. The CDR3 is 14 residues long. CDR1 is SGHAT, CDR2 FQNNGV, per germline. In nucleotides, the CDR3 is TGTGCCAGCAGCTTACTCGACACCCAAGAGACCCAGTACTTC. Encoded protein: CASSLLDTQETQYF.

The genes are TRBV27 and TRBJ2-7, with 7 bases identical to TRBD1. Germline CDR1 MNHEY, CDR2 SMNVEV (reference sequence). With V trimmed by 5 bases and J by 0 bases, 1 base remained unmatched. This CDR3 is 13 amino acids long. In DNA form, the CDR3 reads TGTGCCAGCAGTAACAGGGGCTCCTACGAGCAGTACTTC. It translates to CASSNRGSYEQYF.